Each of the 19 T cell receptor beta chains below was sequenced from the same sample in a study of T cells in Graves' hyperthyroidism and ophthalmopathy. Authors of the study amplified TCR beta CDR3 regions from RNA transcripts. The primer set for the first-round RT-PCR of the TCR CDR3 was HTBI. One entry per CDR3 protein results from TCRdb running MiXCR on the multiplex PCR reads. This repertoire shows under 350,000 distinct CDR3 sequences, about 14% found once; its top ten account for about 8%. Sample: blood. Source of these receptors: a woman in her thirties with Graves' hyperthyroidism that later progressed to Graves' ophthalmopathy.

This clonotype came up many times. This chain links TRBV27 with TRBJ2-1; no firm D call. This CDR3 has 15 amino acids. Trimming removed 1 base at V and 0 bases at J, with 7 bases between. CDR1 MNHEY and CDR2 SMNVEV come from the germline V gene (reference sequence). CDR3 amino acids: CASSLWRSSYNEQFF. The CDR3 DNA reads TGTGCCAGCAGTTTATGGCGGAGCTCCTACAATGAGCAGTTCTTC.

V gene TRBV9 combines with J gene TRBJ2-1; 11 bases are shared with TRBD2. This CDR3 is built from 21 residues. The trim removed 6 bases at V and 9 bases at J, leaving 29 bases unmatched. Germline assignment: CDR1 SGDLS and CDR2 YYNGEE. The CDR3 spells CASKSRREPTSGTPLQGEQFF. In DNA form, the CDR3 reads TGTGCCAGCAAAAGTAGGCGAGAGCCGACTAGCGGGACCCCACTACAAGGTGAGCAGTTCTTC.

The chain is built from TRBV19 and TRBJ1-2, with TRBD1 identical over 10 bases. This CDR3 is built from 16 residues. The J segment lost 1 base and the V segment lost 7 bases, leaving 9 bases of the junction unmatched. CDR1 is LNHDA, CDR2 SQIVND, per germline (reference sequence). CDR3 protein: CASTTGGTGVNYGYTF. In nucleotides, the CDR3 is TGTGCCAGTACCACGGGCGGGACAGGGGTTAACTATGGCTACACCTTC.

The chain combines TRBV12-3 or TRBV12-4 with TRBJ2-2; no clear D gene. The CDR3 is made up of 14 amino acids. Trimming stripped 6 bases from V and 3 bases from J, with 11 bases between. The CDR3 DNA reads TGTGCCAGCAGCCAACAAGAAGACACCGGGGAGCTGTTTTTT. Translation: CASSQQEDTGELFF.

As regards this clonotype: Just one base apart from a much larger clone, this may be a read error. V is TRBV28 and J is TRBJ2-1; 16 bases are a match to TRBD2. The CDR3 contains 16 residues. CDR1 MDHEN and CDR2 SYDVKM come from the germline V gene. CDR3: CACSLGLAGGRDEQFF. The DNA for the CDR3 is TGTGCCTGCAGTTTGGGACTAGCGGGAGGGCGGGATGAGCAGTTCTTC.

This clonotype was found many times. This chain connects TRBV12-3 or TRBV12-4 to TRBJ2-1; a possible D gene is TRBD1 (6 bases). The V and J ends lost 6 bases and 9 bases respectively, with 18 bases between them. This CDR3 region has 14 residues. This chain's CDR3 is CASRLRGSPPEQFF. The CDR3 coding sequence is TGTGCCAGCAGGCTTAGGGGGTCTCCTCCTGAGCAGTTCTTC.

This clonotype was counted many times. This sequence joins TRBV9 and TRBJ1-2, with TRBD1 as a possible D gene (5 bases). This CDR3 region has 18 residues. Germline CDR1 SGDLS, CDR2 YYNGEE. Deletions cut 4 bases from V and 1 base from J, with 23 bases between. The CDR3 DNA follows: TGTGCCAGCAGCACTGGACGGACGGGGACCCTTCTTAACTATGGCTACACCTTC. Translation: CASSTGRTGTLLNYGYTF.

This clonotype has ten or more counts. The chain couples TRBV12-3 or TRBV12-4 to TRBJ2-1; D is uncertain. Trimming cost V 5 bases and J 0 bases, with 11 bases left between them. The CDR3 is 15 amino acids. The CDR3: CASSPDSSSYNEQFF. The DNA for the CDR3 is TGTGCCAGCAGTCCTGACTCGAGCTCCTACAATGAGCAGTTCTTC.

The table lists this clonotype with a few counts. V gene TRBV10-3 combines with J gene TRBJ1-2, with D perhaps TRBD1 (5 bases). V was cut by 3 bases and J by 7 bases, with 18 bases left in between. The germline CDR1 and CDR2 sequences are ENHRY and SYGVKD. The CDR3 runs to 15 residues. In nucleotides, the CDR3 is TGTGCCATCAGTGAAGTGCAGGGAGAAAGGAGTGGCTACACCTTC. This translates into CAISEVQGERSGYTF.

This clonotype was observed at least ten times. The chain is built from TRBV20-1 and TRBJ2-7; TRBD2 might be the D (5 bases). Germline values: CDR1 DFQATT, CDR2 SNEGSKA (reference sequence). The CDR3 runs 13 residues. Deletions cut 5 bases from V and 0 bases from J, with 11 bases between. The CDR3 DNA sequence: TGCAGTGCTTCAGCGGTGAGCTCCTACGAGCAGTACTTC. Protein: CSASAVSSYEQYF.

This rearrangement joins TRBV2 to TRBJ2-1; 10 positions agree with TRBD1. The CDR3 consists of 16 residues. Per germline, CDR1 SNHLY and CDR2 FYNNEI. J lost 4 bases, V lost 7 bases, and 10 bases had no gene match. In DNA, the CDR3 is TGTGCCAGCACCGGAGGGGGACAGGGGCTATACAATGAGCAGTTCTTC. Protein product: CASTGGGQGLYNEQFF.

This clonotype occurred a few times. The chain has TRBV15 and TRBJ1-2, with TRBD1 identical over 11 bases. V trimming: 7 bases; J trimming: 7 bases; junction bases outside the gene matches: 17. The CDR3 extends over 17 amino acids. Per the germline V gene, CDR1 is LNHNV and CDR2 is YYDKDF (reference sequence). The CDR3 here is CATTQGVGTGGFGGYTF. Here the CDR3 DNA reads TGTGCCACCACCCAGGGGGTTGGGACAGGGGGTTTTGGTGGCTACACCTTC.

This clonotype occurred many times. The gene calls are TRBV24-1 and TRBJ2-1; D unresolved. Germline CDR1 is KGHDR and CDR2 is SFDVKD. Trimming stripped 4 bases from V and 10 bases from J, with 13 bases between. The CDR3 runs 13 residues. CDR3 sequence reads: CATSEGSPNEQFF. The CDR3 DNA reads as TGTGCCACCAGTGAGGGATCGCCTAACGAGCAGTTCTTC.

This clonotype appeared many times. The chain has TRBV5-1 and TRBJ2-1, with 7 bases matching TRBD2. The CDR3 covers 14 residues. Germline V lookup: CDR1 SGHRS, CDR2 YFSETQ. Trimming removed 3 bases from V and 5 bases from J; junction bases left unmatched: 5. The CDR3 region is CASSYGGLNNEQFF. The CDR3 DNA reads as TGCGCCAGCAGCTACGGGGGACTAAACAATGAGCAGTTCTTC.

The chain recombines TRBV7-9 with TRBJ1-1, with 8 bases that match TRBD1. CDR3 length equals 13 residues. Trimming took 0 bases from V and 8 from J; bases not matched to a gene: 2. Germline V gene data show CDR1 as SEHNR and CDR2 as FQNEAQ (reference sequence). The CDR3 is CASSLAGQAEAFF. In DNA form, the CDR3 reads TGTGCCAGCAGCTTAGCGGGACAGGCCGAAGCTTTCTTT.

This clonotype was recorded at least ten times. This chain connects TRBV11-2 to TRBJ2-7; 10 nucleotides agree with TRBD1. There are 15 residues in the CDR3. J lost 4 bases, V lost 5 bases, and 8 bases had no gene match. CDR1 and CDR2 (germline): SGHAT, FQNNGV. The CDR3 spells CASSPTGTGVYEQYF. As DNA, the CDR3 is TGTGCCAGCAGCCCTACCGGGACAGGGGTTTACGAGCAGTACTTC.

The sample holds many counts of this clonotype. The chain uses TRBV29-1 and TRBJ2-5; tentative D call: TRBD2 (5 bases). The germline CDR1 and CDR2 sequences are SQVTM and ANQGSEA. The CDR3 is 13 residues long. Trimming stripped 1 base from V and 9 bases from J, with 15 bases between. For the CDR3, the DNA is TGCAGCGTTGAAGTGGGCCTAGCAGGTGCCCAGTACTTC. Its protein product is CSVEVGLAGAQYF.

Ten or more counts support this clonotype. The V call is TRBV2, the J call TRBJ1-1, with 7 bases identical to TRBD1. Germline V gene lookup returns CDR1 SNHLY and CDR2 FYNNEI. With 4 bases clipped from V and 1 base from J, the junction kept 3 bases outside the gene matches. The CDR3 is 14 amino acids. CDR3 bases: TGTGCCAGCAGTGCAGGGGGAGGGAACACTGAAGCTTTCTTT. It codes for CASSAGGGNTEAFF. The complete variable domain, with remaining parts taken from reference TRBV2 and TRBJ1-1, reads EPEVTQTPSHQVTQMGQEVILRCVPISNHLYFYWYRQILGQKVEFLVSFYNNEISEKSEIFDDQFSVERPDGSNFTLKIRSTKLEDSAMYFCASSAGGGNTEAFFGQGTRLTVV.

Of note for this clonotype: A read error may explain this, as a much larger clone is one base away. The rearrangement joins TRBV24-1 to TRBJ2-1; 8 bases agree with TRBD1. Per the germline V gene, CDR1 is KGHDR and CDR2 is SFDVKD. The CDR3 totals 13 residues. Trimming removed 11 bases from V and 0 bases from J; junction bases left unmatched: 2. The CDR3 protein is CANGQGSYNEQFF. The CDR3 DNA reads as TGTGCCAACGGACAGGGCTCCTACAATGAGCAGTTCTTC.